The following is a TCR beta chain sequence with its context. Seattle's cohort entered during active infection and was followed longitudinally. Original methodology: Quantification of nucleated cells was approximated via reference gene primer amplification. Using immunoSEQ multiplex PCR, the repertoire was profiled, and TCRdb retains in-frame clones only, with some absent. V, J and clone size were drawn from that table, and D and trimming were deduced from the DNA. The sample consists of approximately 250,000 clones, approximately 86% of them appearing once. The data originate from a study of blood T cell repertoires in COVID-19. Study summary: Whether acute or convalescent, the COVID-19 samples came from the United States, Italy and Spain. Nucleic acid was either cDNA or gDNA, and it came from T cells, B-cell-depleted T cells, or PBMCs.

The CDR3 is 14 residues long. Germline values: CDR1 KGHSH, CDR2 LQKENI. Trimming cost V 3 bases and J 9 bases, with 15 bases left between them. The source of this sequence is a woman aged 60-75 years with COVID-19, enrolled during active disease. The sequencing input was peripheral blood. The chain couples TRBV18 to TRBJ2-1; D possibly corresponds to TRBD2 (6 bases). CDR3 region: CASSPTGGMGEQFF. The DNA for the CDR3 is TGTGCCAGCTCACCCACTGGGGGGATGGGTGAGCAGTTCTTC.